These 10 T cell receptor beta chains came from one sample sequenced in a study of CD8+ T cells in alopecia areata. Treatment: oral pan-JAK inhibitor, 5-10 mg twice daily. Once RNA had been extracted, it was reverse transcribed into cDNA to act as the sequencing template. Assay used: immunoSEQ multiplex PCR; TCRdb lists only in-frame clones, some missing. The data show 150,000 to 200,000 clones, with under 80% seen just once and 1.3% held by the top ten. The sequences come from CD4+ T cells sorted from blood, collected around week 50, from a patient treated with tofacitinib. These receptors were collected from a human donor with alopecia areata.

The gene calls are TRBV5-6 and TRBJ2-2, with D possibly matching TRBD1 (5 bases). The CDR3 totals 16 residues. V shed 0 bases and J shed 6 bases, with 15 bases lying between them. CDR1 and CDR2 (germline): SGHDT, YYEEEE. The CDR3 protein is CASSLAGRWGAGELFF. CDR3 nucleotides: TGTGCCAGCAGCTTGGCCGGACGGTGGGGCGCCGGGGAGCTGTTTTTT.

J is TRBJ1-2 and V is TRBV30, with 8 bases matching TRBD1. The CDR3 has 13 residues. The V and J ends lost 1 base and 3 bases, in that order; junction bases with no gene match: 1. CDR1 and CDR2 from the germline V gene are GTSNPN and SVGIG (reference sequence). This CDR3 is CAWSEDRDYGYTF. Here the CDR3 DNA reads TGTGCCTGGAGTGAGGACAGGGACTATGGCTACACCTTC. The full variable domain, in which reference TRBV30 and TRBJ1-2 provide the parts outside the CDR3, is SQTIHQWPATLVQPVGSPLSLECTVEGTSNPNLYWYRQAAGRGLQLLFYSVGIGQISSEVPQNLSASRPQDRQFILSSKKLLLSDSGFYLCAWSEDRDYGYTFGSGTRLTVV.

This clone occurred many times. The rearrangement joins TRBV30 to TRBJ2-7; 8 bases line up with TRBD1. The length of the CDR3 is 16 residues. With 0 bases clipped from V and 2 bases from J, the junction kept 9 bases outside the gene matches. The V gene's germline CDR1 is GTSNPN and CDR2 SVGIG (reference sequence). CDR3 loop: CAWSVLRGRRAYEQYF. DNA of the CDR3: TGTGCCTGGAGTGTACTCAGGGGGCGTCGGGCCTACGAGCAGTACTTC.

Comment on this clone: Other DNA sequences in the same sample also yield this CDR3. V is TRBV29-1 and J is TRBJ2-7, with 11 bases fitting TRBD1. This CDR3 has 13 amino acids. The trim removed 5 bases at V and 3 bases at J, leaving 3 bases unmatched. Germline V CDR1 and CDR2: SQVTM, ANQGSEA. CDR3 in amino acids: CSVTGTGGYEQYF. DNA for the CDR3: TGCAGCGTTACCGGGACAGGGGGCTACGAGCAGTACTTC.

V is TRBV21-1 and J is TRBJ1-5. TRBV21-1 is shown as a pseudogene. The CDR3 covers 13 residues. The CDR3 loop reads CASSNRAHQPQHF. As DNA, the CDR3 is TGTGCCAGCAGCAACCGGGCCCATCAGCCCCAGCATTTT.

The chain is built from TRBV14 and TRBJ2-3, with TRBD1 as a possible D gene (7 bases). V lost 5 bases to trimming and J lost 2 bases, with 14 bases between them. The CDR3 is made up of 15 amino acids. The germline gives CDR1 SGHDN, CDR2 FVKESK. CDR3 in amino acids: CASSAGQTFTDTQYF. The DNA for the CDR3 is TGTGCCAGCAGCGCGGGACAGACATTCACAGATACGCAGTATTTT.

This rearrangement joins TRBV2 to TRBJ2-7; D call uncertain. The CDR3 has 13 amino acids. V lost 8 bases, J lost 3 bases, and 14 bases lay in between. Germline values: CDR1 SNHLY, CDR2 FYNNEI. The CDR3 loop reads CASGKSASYEQYF. CDR3 DNA: TGTGCCAGCGGAAAGTCCGCGAGCTACGAGCAGTACTTC.

This rearrangement joins TRBV7-2 to TRBJ2-1; D is ambiguous. This CDR3 contains 11 residues. With 6 bases removed from V and 9 bases from J, the gap between germline ends came to 9 bases. CDR1 and CDR2 from the germline V gene are SGHTA and FQGNSA. CDR3 residues: CASSTAGEQFF. The CDR3 nucleotides are TGTGCCAGCAGTACCGCAGGTGAGCAGTTCTTC.

The rearrangement links TRBV29-1 to TRBJ2-1; tentatively, D is TRBD2 (5 bases). Germline-derived CDR1 and CDR2 are SQVTM and ANQGSEA. Trimming stripped 3 bases from V and 6 bases from J, with 9 bases between. The CDR3 sequence is 12 residues long. The CDR3 here is CSVERVRNEQFF. The CDR3 coding sequence is TGCAGCGTTGAGAGGGTTCGCAATGAGCAGTTCTTC.

In the case of this clone: This sample includes further DNA sequences coding for the same CDR3. The chain couples TRBV30 to TRBJ1-1; 8 nucleotides align to TRBD1. The trim removed 0 bases at V and 5 bases at J, leaving 5 bases unmatched. This CDR3 has 14 amino acids. The germline V gene encodes CDR1 GTSNPN and CDR2 SVGIG (reference sequence). CDR3 DNA: TGTGCCTGGAGTGTATTAACAGGGGGAACTGAAGCTTTCTTT. Amino acid sequence: CAWSVLTGGTEAFF.